This T cell receptor beta chain emerged from a study of response to subunit inactivated influenza vaccine. This clonotype has more than one count but fewer than ten. TCRdb redid the calling of the RT-PCR reads with MiXCR, one entry per CDR3 protein. The sample has fewer than 600,000 distinct CDR3 sequences, approximately 7.3% seen once. There are 17 residues in the CDR3. V lost 3 bases, J lost 1 base, and 17 bases lay in between. In germline, CDR1 is KGHSH, CDR2 LQKENI. The starting material was PBMCs from blood, obtained approximately 25 months after vaccination. The TCR was taken from a man between 50 and 69 years old who received an inactivated influenza vaccine. The rearrangement links TRBV18 to TRBJ2-3, with D possibly being TRBD2 (6 bases). The CDR3 reads CASSPLPSASGTDTQYF. DNA of the CDR3: TGTGCCAGCTCACCCCTTCCTTCGGCTAGCGGCACAGATACGCAGTATTTT.